This TCR beta chain was captured by sequencing in a study of preoperative IRX-2 immunotherapy in early breast cancer. Treatment in this sample: preoperative locoregional IRX-2 cytokine immunotherapy. This phase Ib study tested locoregional IRX-2 cytokine immunotherapy given before surgery. Sequencing used immunoSEQ multiplex PCR; TCRdb keeps in-frame clones, though not all of them. The table shows 700 to 850 clones, with about 80% occurring only once. Trimming cost V 1 base and J 3 bases, with 22 bases left between them. CDR1 is GTSNPN and CDR2 is SVGIG in the germline V gene (reference sequence). The CDR3 runs 18 residues.

The sequence came from a human donor with breast cancer. The chain links TRBV30 to TRBJ2-1, with D possibly matching TRBD2 (6 bases). The sample in question was tumor tissue, obtained before IRX-2 immunotherapy. The CDR3 is CAWSDDTRLGPFYNEQFF. For the CDR3, the DNA is TGTGCCTGGAGTGACGATACACGACTAGGACCCTTCTACAATGAGCAGTTCTTC. The full variable domain, its missing parts supplied by reference TRBV30 and TRBJ2-1, is SQTIHQWPATLVQPVGSPLSLECTVEGTSNPNLYWYRQAAGRGLQLLFYSVGIGQISSEVPQNLSASRPQDRQFILSSKKLLLSDSGFYLCAWSDDTRLGPFYNEQFFGPGTRLTVL.